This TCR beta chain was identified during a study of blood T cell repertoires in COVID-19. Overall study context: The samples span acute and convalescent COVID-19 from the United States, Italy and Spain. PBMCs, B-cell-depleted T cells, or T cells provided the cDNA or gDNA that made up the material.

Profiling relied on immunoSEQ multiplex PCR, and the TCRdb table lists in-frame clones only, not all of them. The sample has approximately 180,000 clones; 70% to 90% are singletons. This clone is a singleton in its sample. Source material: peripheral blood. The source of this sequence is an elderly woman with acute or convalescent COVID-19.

CDR3 DNA sequence: TGCAGCGTTGAAGACAGACAGGGTGGTGGCTACACCTTC. Its translation: CSVEDRQGGGYTF. The rearrangement uses TRBV29-1 and TRBJ1-2, with 7 bases identical to TRBD1. V was pared by 0 bases and J by 7 bases, with 5 bases of the junction left unmatched. The CDR3 totals 13 residues. Germline lookup yields CDR1 SQVTM and CDR2 ANQGSEA.